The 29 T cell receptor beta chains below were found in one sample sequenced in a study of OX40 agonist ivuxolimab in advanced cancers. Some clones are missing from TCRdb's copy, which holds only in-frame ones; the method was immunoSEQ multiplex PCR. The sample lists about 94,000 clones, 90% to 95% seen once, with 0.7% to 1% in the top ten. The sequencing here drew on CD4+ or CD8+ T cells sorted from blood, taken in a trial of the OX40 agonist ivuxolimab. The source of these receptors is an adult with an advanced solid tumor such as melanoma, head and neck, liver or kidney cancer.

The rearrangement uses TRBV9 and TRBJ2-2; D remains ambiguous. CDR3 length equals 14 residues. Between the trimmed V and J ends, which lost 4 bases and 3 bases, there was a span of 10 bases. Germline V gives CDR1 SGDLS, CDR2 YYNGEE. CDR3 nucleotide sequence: TGTGCCAGCAGCCCCAATGGGGACACCGGGGAGCTGTTTTTT. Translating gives CASSPNGDTGELFF.

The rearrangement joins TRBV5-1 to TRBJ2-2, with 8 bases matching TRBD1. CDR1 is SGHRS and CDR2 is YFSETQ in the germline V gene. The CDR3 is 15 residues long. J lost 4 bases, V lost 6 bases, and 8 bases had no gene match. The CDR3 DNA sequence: TGCGCCAGCACCCAACTCAGGGGGCTCACCGGGGAGCTGTTTTTT. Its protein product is CASTQLRGLTGELFF.

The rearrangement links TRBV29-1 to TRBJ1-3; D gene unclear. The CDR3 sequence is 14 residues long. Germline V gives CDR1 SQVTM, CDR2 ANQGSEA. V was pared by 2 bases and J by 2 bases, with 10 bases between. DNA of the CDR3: TGCAGCGTTGAACCGGACCCCCCTGGAAACACCATATATTTT. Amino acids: CSVEPDPPGNTIYF.

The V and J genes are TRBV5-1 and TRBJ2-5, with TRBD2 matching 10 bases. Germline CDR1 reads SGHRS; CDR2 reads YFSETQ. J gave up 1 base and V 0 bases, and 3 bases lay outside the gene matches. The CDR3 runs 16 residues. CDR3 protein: CASSLGLAGGQETQYF. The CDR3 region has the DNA TGCGCCAGCAGCTTGGGACTAGCGGGTGGCCAAGAGACCCAGTACTTC.

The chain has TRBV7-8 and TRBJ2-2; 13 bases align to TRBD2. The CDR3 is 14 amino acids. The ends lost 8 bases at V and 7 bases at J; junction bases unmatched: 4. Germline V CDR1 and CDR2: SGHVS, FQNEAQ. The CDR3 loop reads CASRGLAGVGELFF. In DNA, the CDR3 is TGTGCCAGCCGAGGACTAGCGGGAGTCGGGGAGCTGTTTTTT.

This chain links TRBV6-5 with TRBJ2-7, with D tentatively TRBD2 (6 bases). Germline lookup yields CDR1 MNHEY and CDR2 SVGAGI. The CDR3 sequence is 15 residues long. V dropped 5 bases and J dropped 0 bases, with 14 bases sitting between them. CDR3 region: CASSPEGTDSYEQYF. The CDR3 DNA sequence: TGTGCCAGCAGTCCGGAGGGGACTGACTCCTACGAGCAGTACTTC.

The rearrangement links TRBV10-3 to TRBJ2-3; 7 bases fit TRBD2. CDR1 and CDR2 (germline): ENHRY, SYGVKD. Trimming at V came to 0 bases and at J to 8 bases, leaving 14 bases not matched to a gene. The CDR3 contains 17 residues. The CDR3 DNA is TGTGCCATCAGTGAGTCGATCGCGGGAGAAGGTTTGGGTACGCAGTATTTT. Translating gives CAISESIAGEGLGTQYF.

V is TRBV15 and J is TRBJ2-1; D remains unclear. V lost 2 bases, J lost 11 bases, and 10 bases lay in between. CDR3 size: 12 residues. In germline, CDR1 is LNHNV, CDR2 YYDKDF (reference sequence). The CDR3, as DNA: TGTGCCACCAGCAGACCCTCTGGTAAGCAGTTCTTC. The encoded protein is CATSRPSGKQFF. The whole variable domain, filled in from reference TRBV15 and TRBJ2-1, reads DAMVIQNPRYQVTQFGKPVTLSCSQTLNHNVMYWYQQKSSQAPKLLFHYYDKDFNNEADTPDNFQSRRPNTSFCFLDIRSPGLGDTAMYLCATSRPSGKQFFGPGTRLTVL.

In DNA, the CDR3 is TGTGCCAGTAGTATGGCAGCGGGAGGGCCGGAGACCCAGTACTTC. Residues: CASSMAAGGPETQYF. This rearrangement joins TRBV19 to TRBJ2-5; 10 bases match TRBD2. The CDR3 runs 15 residues. CDR1 is LNHDA and CDR2 is SQIVND in the germline V gene (reference sequence). V lost 3 bases to trimming and J lost 5 bases; unmatched junction nucleotides: 6.

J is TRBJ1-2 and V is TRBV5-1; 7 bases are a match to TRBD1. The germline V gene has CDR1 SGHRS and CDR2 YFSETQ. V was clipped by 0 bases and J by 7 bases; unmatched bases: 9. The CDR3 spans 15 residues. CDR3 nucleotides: TGCGCCAGCAGCTTGGCCGGGGGGACAGATGGTGGCTACACCTTC. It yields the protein CASSLAGGTDGGYTF.

CDR3 sequence: CASSSPRREGTDTQYF. DNA of the CDR3: TGTGCCAGTAGTTCCCCTCGGCGGGAGGGCACAGATACGCAGTATTTT. The chain uses TRBV19 and TRBJ2-3; 8 bases line up with TRBD2. CDR1 is LNHDA and CDR2 is SQIVND in the germline V gene (reference sequence). The CDR3 extends over 16 amino acids. V was clipped by 5 bases and J by 1 base; unmatched bases: 8.

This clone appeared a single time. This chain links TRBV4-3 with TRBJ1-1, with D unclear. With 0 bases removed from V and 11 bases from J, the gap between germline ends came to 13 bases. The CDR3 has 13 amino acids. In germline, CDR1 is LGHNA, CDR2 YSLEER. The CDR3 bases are TGCGCCAGCAGCCAAGAGACCCGGGTGGTGGCTTTCTTT. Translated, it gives CASSQETRVVAFF.

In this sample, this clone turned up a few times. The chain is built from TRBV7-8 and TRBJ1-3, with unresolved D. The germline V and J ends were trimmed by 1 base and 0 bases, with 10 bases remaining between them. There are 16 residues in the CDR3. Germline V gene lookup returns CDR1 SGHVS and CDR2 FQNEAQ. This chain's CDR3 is CASSLVLDPSGNTIYF. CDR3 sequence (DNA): TGTGCCAGCAGCTTAGTCCTGGACCCCTCTGGAAACACCATATATTTT.

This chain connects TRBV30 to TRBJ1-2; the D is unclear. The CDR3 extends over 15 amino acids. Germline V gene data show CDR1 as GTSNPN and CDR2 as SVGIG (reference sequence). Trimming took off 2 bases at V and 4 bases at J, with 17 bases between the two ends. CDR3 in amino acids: CAWSPFPGVSYGYTF. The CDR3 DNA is TGTGCCTGGAGTCCCTTCCCGGGAGTCAGCTATGGCTACACCTTC.

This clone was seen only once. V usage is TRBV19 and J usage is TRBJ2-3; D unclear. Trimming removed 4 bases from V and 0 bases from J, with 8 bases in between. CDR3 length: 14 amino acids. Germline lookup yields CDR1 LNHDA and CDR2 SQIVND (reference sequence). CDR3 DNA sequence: TGTGCCAGTAGTAAAACCTCTAGCACAGATACGCAGTATTTT. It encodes CASSKTSSTDTQYF.

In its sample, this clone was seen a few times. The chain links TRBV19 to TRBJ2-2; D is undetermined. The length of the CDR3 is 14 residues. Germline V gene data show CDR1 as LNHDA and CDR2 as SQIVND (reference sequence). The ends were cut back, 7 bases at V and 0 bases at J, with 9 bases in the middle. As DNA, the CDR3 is TGTGCCAGTACCCAAGGCTCGAACACCGGGGAGCTGTTTTTT. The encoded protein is CASTQGSNTGELFF.

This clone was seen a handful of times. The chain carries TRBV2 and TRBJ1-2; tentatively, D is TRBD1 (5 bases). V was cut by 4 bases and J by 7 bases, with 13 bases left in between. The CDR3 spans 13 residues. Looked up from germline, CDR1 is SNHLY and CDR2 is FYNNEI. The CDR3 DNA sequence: TGTGCCAGCAGTGTTAGGGGAAGACGTGGCTACACCTTC. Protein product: CASSVRGRRGYTF.

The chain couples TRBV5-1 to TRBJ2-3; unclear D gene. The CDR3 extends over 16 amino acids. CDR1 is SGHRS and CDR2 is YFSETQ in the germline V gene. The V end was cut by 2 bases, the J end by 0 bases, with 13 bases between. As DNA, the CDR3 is TGCGCCAGCAGCTTCAGGTATTCGTCTAGCACAGATACGCAGTATTTT. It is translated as CASSFRYSSSTDTQYF.

In nucleotides, the CDR3 is TGTGCCAGCAGCCCGGACAGGAATATATACGACACTGAAGCTTTCTTT. Translation gives CASSPDRNIYDTEAFF. This sequence joins TRBV7-2 and TRBJ1-1; 7 nucleotides line up with TRBD1. Germline V gene sequence: CDR1 SGHTA, CDR2 FQGNSA. The CDR3 loop spans 16 amino acids. The J segment lost 3 bases and the V segment lost 5 bases, leaving 12 bases of the junction unmatched.

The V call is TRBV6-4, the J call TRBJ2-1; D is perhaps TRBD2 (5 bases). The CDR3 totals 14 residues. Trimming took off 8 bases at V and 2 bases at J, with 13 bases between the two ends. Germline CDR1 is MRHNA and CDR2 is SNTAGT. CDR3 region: CASRRGVAYNEQFF. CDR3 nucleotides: TGTGCCAGCCGACGGGGAGTTGCCTACAATGAGCAGTTCTTC.

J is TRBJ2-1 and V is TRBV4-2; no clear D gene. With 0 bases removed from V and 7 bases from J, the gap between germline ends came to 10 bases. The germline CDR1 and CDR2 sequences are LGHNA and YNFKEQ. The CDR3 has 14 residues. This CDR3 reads CASSQDPMGNEQFF. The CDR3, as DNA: TGTGCCAGCAGCCAAGATCCGATGGGAAATGAGCAGTTCTTC.

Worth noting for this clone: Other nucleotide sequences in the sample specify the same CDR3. CDR3 DNA sequence: TGTGCCAGCAGCTTACTAGGTTTGAGCTCAGATACGCAGTATTTT. Translation: CASSLLGLSSDTQYF. The rearrangement joins TRBV9 to TRBJ2-3; maybe TRBD2 (5 bases). This CDR3 is built from 15 residues. The ends were cut back, 4 bases at V and 4 bases at J, with 16 bases in the middle. Per germline, CDR1 SGDLS and CDR2 YYNGEE.

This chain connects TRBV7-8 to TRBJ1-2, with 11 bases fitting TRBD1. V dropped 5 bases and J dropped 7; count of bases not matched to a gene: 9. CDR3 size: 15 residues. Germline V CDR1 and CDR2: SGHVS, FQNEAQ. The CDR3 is CASSPRTGGSSGYTF. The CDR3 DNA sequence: TGTGCCAGCAGCCCTCGGACAGGGGGCAGTAGTGGCTACACCTTC.

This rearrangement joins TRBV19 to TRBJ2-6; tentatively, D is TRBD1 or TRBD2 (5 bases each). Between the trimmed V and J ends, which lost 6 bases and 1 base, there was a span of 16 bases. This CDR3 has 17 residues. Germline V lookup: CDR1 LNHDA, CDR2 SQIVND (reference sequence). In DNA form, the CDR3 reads TGTGCCAGTAGCGGGACGGCTTCCCCTTCTGGGGCCAACGTCCTGACTTTC. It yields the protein CASSGTASPSGANVLTF.

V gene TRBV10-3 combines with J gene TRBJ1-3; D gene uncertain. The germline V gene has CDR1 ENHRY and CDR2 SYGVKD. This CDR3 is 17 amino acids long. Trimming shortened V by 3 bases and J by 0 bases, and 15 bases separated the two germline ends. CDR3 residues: CAISEHGPTDSGNTIYF. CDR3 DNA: TGTGCCATCAGTGAACACGGACCGACCGACTCTGGAAACACCATATATTTT.

As DNA, the CDR3 is TGTGCCAGCAGCTTGCCACCCCAAGAGACCCAGTACTTC. Its protein is CASSLPPQETQYF. The chain links TRBV5-6 to TRBJ2-5; D is unresolved. Trimming removed 1 base from V and 1 base from J, with 5 bases in between. Germline-derived CDR1 and CDR2 are SGHDT and YYEEEE. CDR3 size: 13 residues.

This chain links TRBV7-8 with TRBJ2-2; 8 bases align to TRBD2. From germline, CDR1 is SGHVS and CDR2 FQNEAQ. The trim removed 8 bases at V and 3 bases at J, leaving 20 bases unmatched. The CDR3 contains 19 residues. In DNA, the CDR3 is TGTGCCAGCCCCTCCCGCCCCCCTCCGGGAGGGCCCCACACCGGGGAGCTGTTTTTT. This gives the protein CASPSRPPPGGPHTGELFF.

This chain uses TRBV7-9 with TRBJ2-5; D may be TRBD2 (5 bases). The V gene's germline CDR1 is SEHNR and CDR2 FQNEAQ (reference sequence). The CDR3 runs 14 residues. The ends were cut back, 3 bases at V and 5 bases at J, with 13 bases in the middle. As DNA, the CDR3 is TGTGCCAGCAGCTTTAGTGGGAGTGGCGAGACCCAGTACTTC. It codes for CASSFSGSGETQYF.

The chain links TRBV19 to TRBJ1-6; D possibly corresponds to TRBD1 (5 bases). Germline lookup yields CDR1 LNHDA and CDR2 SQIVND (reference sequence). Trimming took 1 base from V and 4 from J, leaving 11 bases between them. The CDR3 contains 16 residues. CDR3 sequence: CASSIVPGRYNSPLHF. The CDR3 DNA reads TGTGCCAGTAGTATAGTCCCGGGACGGTATAATTCACCCCTCCACTTT. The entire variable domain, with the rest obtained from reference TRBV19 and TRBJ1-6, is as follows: DGGITQSPKYLFRKEGQNVTLSCEQNLNHDAMYWYRQDPGQGLRLIYYSQIVNDFQKGDIAEGYSVSREKKESFPLTVTSAQKNPTAFYLCASSIVPGRYNSPLHFGNGTRLTVT.